These 21 T cell receptor beta chains share one sample of origin, sequenced in a study of human T cells and chemical hapten exposure. Time point described: healthy volunteer bleed at 2 weeks. Total RNA came from unfractionated whole blood. TCRdb passed the RACE reads through MiXCR, listing each CDR3 protein once. The sample holds about 130,000 distinct CDR3 sequences, approximately 9.1% seen once. The specimen sequenced was whole blood. The receptor source for this set is a male donor in good health. Some clones in this sample may be carry-over from other donors' samples.

This clonotype was recorded a few times. The V and J genes are TRBV27 and TRBJ1-1; 9 bases map to TRBD1. This CDR3 contains 13 residues. V shed 6 bases, J shed 5 bases, and the junction held 4 bases outside the gene matches. Germline assignment: CDR1 MNHEY and CDR2 SMNVEV (reference sequence). The CDR3 bases are TGTGCCAGCAGGACAGGGGGTAATACTGAAGCTTTCTTT. Protein product: CASRTGGNTEAFF.

This clonotype was counted ten times or more. The chain recombines TRBV14 with TRBJ1-4, with D perhaps TRBD1 (5 bases). The germline gives CDR1 SGHDN, CDR2 FVKESK. The germline V and J ends were trimmed by 1 base and 8 bases, with 11 bases remaining between them. This CDR3 spans 14 amino acids. For the CDR3, the DNA is TGTGCCAGCAGCCAAGGATCAGGGTACGAAAAACTGTTTTTT. It translates to CASSQGSGYEKLFF. Together with reference TRBV14 and TRBJ1-4, the CDR3 gives the full variable domain: EAGVTQFPSHSVIEKGQTVTLRCDPISGHDNLYWYRRVMGKEIKFLLHFVKESKQDESGMPNNRFLAERTGGTYSTLKVQPAELEDSGVYFCASSQGSGYEKLFFGSGTQLSVL.

This clonotype appeared many times. This chain connects TRBV5-1 to TRBJ1-5; weak D call: TRBD1 (5 bases). Trimming stripped 0 bases from V and 3 bases from J, with 10 bases between. Germline-derived CDR1 and CDR2 are SGHRS and YFSETQ. This CDR3 contains 15 residues. CDR3 protein: CASSLEGADNQPQHF. In nucleotides, the CDR3 is TGCGCCAGCAGCTTGGAAGGGGCCGACAATCAGCCCCAGCATTTT.

This clonotype appeared a few times. This chain uses TRBV20-1 with TRBJ2-5; D gene ambiguous. Deletions cut 2 bases from V and 2 bases from J, with 12 bases between. Germline CDR1 is DFQATT and CDR2 is SNEGSKA (reference sequence). The CDR3 runs 14 residues. CDR3 sequence: CSARPPTGQETQYF. Here the CDR3 DNA reads TGCAGTGCTAGACCCCCCACCGGACAAGAGACCCAGTACTTC.

At least ten counts were recorded for this clonotype. This chain joins TRBV2 and TRBJ2-4; tentatively, D is TRBD2 (5 bases). This CDR3 is 15 amino acids long. The germline V and J ends were trimmed by 2 bases and 4 bases, with 12 bases remaining between them. Germline CDR1 reads SNHLY; CDR2 reads FYNNEI. The CDR3 sequence is CASSESVGGKNIQYF. The CDR3 coding sequence is TGTGCCAGCAGTGAAAGCGTCGGAGGAAAAAACATTCAGTACTTC.

The table lists this clonotype with a few counts. The gene calls are TRBV6-5 and TRBJ2-5; a possible D gene is TRBD1 (7 bases). Germline V gene lookup returns CDR1 MNHEY and CDR2 SVGAGI. The CDR3 has 17 residues. Trimming cost V 0 bases and J 2 bases, with 16 bases left between them. CDR3 DNA: TGTGCCAGCAGTTACTCCGTTGACAGGGACTGGCAAGAGACCCAGTACTTC. It encodes CASSYSVDRDWQETQYF.

This clonotype has a handful of counts. V gene TRBV14 combines with J gene TRBJ2-1; the match to TRBD1 covers 8 bases. Germline V gives CDR1 SGHDN, CDR2 FVKESK. After removal of 4 bases from V and 8 bases from J, the junction contained 10 bases not matched to a gene. The CDR3 runs to 15 residues. CDR3 amino acids: CASSRDRGGGDEQFF. DNA of the CDR3: TGTGCCAGCAGCCGAGACAGGGGAGGAGGGGATGAGCAGTTCTTC.

The V gene is TRBV6-5, the J gene TRBJ2-7; 10 nucleotides agree with TRBD1. The V gene's germline CDR1 is MNHEY and CDR2 SVGAGI. Losses at the gene ends were 7 bases for V and 4 bases for J; bases not matched to a gene: 7. CDR3 size: 14 residues. The CDR3: CASTTGTGDYEQYF. For the CDR3, the DNA is TGTGCCAGCACTACCGGGACAGGGGATTACGAGCAGTACTTC.

This clonotype was counted a few times. The chain couples TRBV19 to TRBJ1-2; D gene unclear. Germline V CDR1 and CDR2: LNHDA, SQIVND (reference sequence). CDR3 length: 15 residues. The ends were cut back, 6 bases at V and 0 bases at J, with 14 bases in the middle. The CDR3 bases are TGTGCCAGTAGGCTCGAGGGAGCCTCTAACTATGGCTACACCTTC. It specifies CASRLEGASNYGYTF.

The table lists this clonotype with many counts. The chain couples TRBV7-2 to TRBJ2-7, with D possibly TRBD1 on 5 matching bases. Germline V gives CDR1 SGHTA, CDR2 FQGNSA. The CDR3 contains 14 residues. V was clipped by 3 bases and J by 5 bases, with 14 bases between them. The CDR3 is CASSLLGQGHEQYF. CDR3 sequence (DNA): TGTGCCAGCAGCTTGCTCGGGCAGGGCCACGAGCAGTACTTC.

CDR3 bases: TGTGCCAGCAGCCAAGTCGGGGATTACGAGCAGTACTTC. Residues: CASSQVGDYEQYF. The chain uses TRBV4-2 and TRBJ2-7; D perhaps matches TRBD2 (5 bases). Germline CDR1 is LGHNA and CDR2 is YNFKEQ. V lost 1 base, J lost 4 bases, and 8 bases lay in between. This CDR3 comprises 13 residues.

In this sample, this clonotype turned up a few times. The chain has TRBV5-1 and TRBJ2-7; no reliable D call. The ends were cut back, 3 bases at V and 3 bases at J, with 7 bases in the middle. CDR3 size: 12 residues. From germline, CDR1 is SGHRS and CDR2 YFSETQ. Written as DNA, the CDR3 is TGCGCCAGCAGCTCCGGAGACTACGAGCAGTACTTC. Translated: CASSSGDYEQYF.

J is TRBJ1-2 and V is TRBV20-1; D is unclear. With 6 bases removed from V and 2 bases from J, the gap between germline ends came to 13 bases. This CDR3 contains 13 residues. Looked up from germline, CDR1 is DFQATT and CDR2 is SNEGSKA (reference sequence). CDR3 DNA sequence: TGCAGTGCCAGCCAAGGAGGGAACTATGGCTACACCTTC. Residues: CSASQGGNYGYTF.

The rearrangement links TRBV7-6 to TRBJ2-5; TRBD2 aligns across 9 bases. Germline CDR1 SGHVS, CDR2 FNYEAQ. This CDR3 spans 19 amino acids. Unmatched junction bases numbered 19, after V lost 5 bases and J lost 3 bases. CDR3 loop: CASSPIGSRGGLSKETQYF. In DNA, the CDR3 is TGTGCCAGCAGCCCTATAGGGTCGCGGGGGGGCCTTTCTAAAGAGACCCAGTACTTC.

This clonotype was counted a few times. The CDR3 DNA sequence: TGCAGTGCTAGAGGGTTTGACAGGGGGGACGAAAAACTGTTTTTT. Encoded protein: CSARGFDRGDEKLFF. The V and J genes are TRBV20-1 and TRBJ1-4, with 9 bases fitting TRBD1. The CDR3 spans 15 residues. V lost 1 base to trimming and J lost 8 bases; unmatched junction nucleotides: 8. Germline CDR1 and CDR2: DFQATT and SNEGSKA (reference sequence).

In its sample, this clonotype was seen many times. The chain joins TRBV20-1 to TRBJ2-1, with TRBD2 matching 8 bases. The CDR3 has 15 residues. Germline CDR1 is DFQATT and CDR2 is SNEGSKA (reference sequence). V shed 4 bases and J 1 base; nucleotides not matched to a gene: 6. As DNA, the CDR3 is TGCAGTGCTAAAGCGGCTAGCGGGTCCTACAATGAGCAGTTCTTC. Amino acids: CSAKAASGSYNEQFF.

In regard to this clonotype: Given a much more abundant clone one base away, this may be a read error. The chain employs TRBV27 and TRBJ2-7; 8 nucleotides line up with TRBD1. Germline loops: CDR1 MNHEY, CDR2 SMNVEV (reference sequence). This CDR3 is 15 amino acids long. Trimming removed 7 bases from V and 3 bases from J; junction bases left unmatched: 11. CDR3 sequence (DNA): TGTGCCAGCAATTTCCGGACAGGGCCGTACTACGAGCAGTACTTC. This translates into CASNFRTGPYYEQYF.

The V gene is TRBV20-1, the J gene TRBJ2-1, with 10 bases fitting TRBD2. The V gene end was trimmed by 5 bases and the J gene end by 4 bases; junction bases not matched to a gene: 5. The length of the CDR3 is 14 residues. Germline V gene lookup returns CDR1 DFQATT and CDR2 SNEGSKA (reference sequence). Written as DNA, the CDR3 is TGCAGTGCTCGTTTAGCGGGGGGTTACAATGAGCAGTTCTTC. This gives the protein CSARLAGGYNEQFF.

The sample holds many counts of this clonotype. The rearrangement uses TRBV13 and TRBJ1-3; possibly TRBD1 for D (5 bases). This CDR3 region has 15 residues. Germline values: CDR1 PRHDT, CDR2 FYEKMQ (reference sequence). V was trimmed by 5 bases and J by 0 bases, leaving 11 bases between them. Here the CDR3 DNA reads TGTGCCAGCAGCCTGGGACTGTCCTCTGGAAACACCATATATTTT. Protein product: CASSLGLSSGNTIYF. Based on the CDR3 plus reference TRBV13 and TRBJ1-3, the full variable domain is AAGVIQSPRHLIKEKRETATLKCYPIPRHDTVYWYQQGPGQDPQFLISFYEKMQSDKGSIPDRFSAQQFSDYHSELNMSSLELGDSALYFCASSLGLSSGNTIYFGEGSWLTVV.

The chain has TRBV20-1 and TRBJ2-2; TRBD2 matches at 14 bases. Per the germline V gene, CDR1 is DFQATT and CDR2 is SNEGSKA (reference sequence). The CDR3 is 18 amino acids. V was pared by 6 bases and J by 4 bases, with 13 bases of the junction left unmatched. The CDR3 sequence is CSAANPRTSGRSTGELFF. CDR3 DNA: TGCAGTGCCGCTAATCCTAGGACTAGCGGGAGGTCCACCGGGGAGCTGTTTTTT.

This clonotype came up a few times. The V call is TRBV20-1, the J call TRBJ1-6; D is ambiguous. CDR1 is DFQATT and CDR2 is SNEGSKA in the germline V gene (reference sequence). The CDR3 sequence is 15 residues long. The ends were cut back, 5 bases at V and 7 bases at J, with 18 bases in the middle. The chain's CDR3 is CSAPRVLSPNSPLHF. DNA for the CDR3: TGCAGTGCTCCGCGGGTTTTATCACCGAATTCACCCCTCCACTTT.